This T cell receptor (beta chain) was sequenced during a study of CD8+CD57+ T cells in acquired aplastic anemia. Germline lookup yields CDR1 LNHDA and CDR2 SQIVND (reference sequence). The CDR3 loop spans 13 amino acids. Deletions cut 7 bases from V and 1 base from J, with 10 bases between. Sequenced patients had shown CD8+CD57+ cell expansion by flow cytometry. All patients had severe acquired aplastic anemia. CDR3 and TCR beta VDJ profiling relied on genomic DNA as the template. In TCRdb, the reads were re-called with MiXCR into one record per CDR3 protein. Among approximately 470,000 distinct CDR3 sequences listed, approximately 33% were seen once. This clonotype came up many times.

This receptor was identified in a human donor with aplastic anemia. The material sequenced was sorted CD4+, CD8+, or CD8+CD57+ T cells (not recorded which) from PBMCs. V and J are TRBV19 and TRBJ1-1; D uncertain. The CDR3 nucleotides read TGTGCCAGTATGGGCAGAAGGAACACTGAAGCTTTCTTT. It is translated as CASMGRRNTEAFF.